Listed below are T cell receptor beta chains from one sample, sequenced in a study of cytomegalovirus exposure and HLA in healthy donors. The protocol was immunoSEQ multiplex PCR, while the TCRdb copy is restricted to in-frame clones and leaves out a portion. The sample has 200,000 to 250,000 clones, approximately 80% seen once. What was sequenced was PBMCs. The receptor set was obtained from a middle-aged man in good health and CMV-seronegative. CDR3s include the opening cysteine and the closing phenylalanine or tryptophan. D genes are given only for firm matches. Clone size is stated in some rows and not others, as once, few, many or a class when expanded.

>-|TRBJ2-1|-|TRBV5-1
TGCGCCAGCAGCGCGAAGACTAGAGCCAGTGAGCAGTTCTTC
CASSAKTRASEQFF
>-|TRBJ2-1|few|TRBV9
TGTGCCAGCAGCCCCCCCAGCGGGCCATCCTACAATGAGCAGTTCTTC
CASSPPSGPSYNEQFF
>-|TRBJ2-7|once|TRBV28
TGTGCCAGCAGTCTCGGCTACGAGCAGTACTTC
CASSLGYEQYF
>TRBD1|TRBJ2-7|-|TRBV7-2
TGTGCCAGCAGCTTAGCCACCGGGACAGGAGCCTACGAGCAGTACTTC
CASSLATGTGAYEQYF
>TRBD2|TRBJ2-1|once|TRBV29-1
TGCAGCGTCGAAGCGGGAGCCTTGAACAATGAGCAGTTCTTC
CSVEAGALNNEQFF
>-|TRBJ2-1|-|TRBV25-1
TGTGCCAGCAGTAGAGTTCATGAGCAGTTCTTC
CASSRVHEQFF
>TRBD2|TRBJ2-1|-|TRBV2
TGTGCCAGCAGCGTACCGAGGTCGAGCGGGAGAGACGAGCAGTTCTTC
CASSVPRSSGRDEQFF
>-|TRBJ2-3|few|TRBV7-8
TGTGCCAGCAGCCCTAGTATGGGTTTGGATACGCAGTATTTT
CASSPSMGLDTQYF
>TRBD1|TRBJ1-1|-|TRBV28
TGTGCCAGCAGTTTAACGGGCAGGGGGATCACTGAAGCTTTCTTT
CASSLTGRGITEAFF
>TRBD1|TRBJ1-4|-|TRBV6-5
TGTGCCAGCAGCACCGGGACAGGGCTGGAAAAACTGTTTTTT
CASSTGTGLEKLFF
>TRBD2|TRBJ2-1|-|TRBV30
TGTGCCTGGGGGACTAGCGGGAGCAATGAGCAGTTCTTC
CAWGTSGSNEQFF
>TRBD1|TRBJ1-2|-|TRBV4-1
TGCGCCAGCAGCCACGGACAGGGTGCCTATGGCTACACCTTC
CASSHGQGAYGYTF
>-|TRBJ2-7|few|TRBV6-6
TGTGCCAGCACTCTCTCCTACGAGCAGTACTTC
CASTLSYEQYF
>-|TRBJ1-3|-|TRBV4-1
TGCGCCAGCAGCCAAGTGGGGCGAAGGGGAAACACCATATATTTT
CASSQVGRRGNTIYF
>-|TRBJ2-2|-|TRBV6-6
TGTGCCAGCAGTTACTCGAGAGCGGCTGTCGGGGAGCTGTTTTTT
CASSYSRAAVGELFF
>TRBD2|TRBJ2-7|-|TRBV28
TGTGCCAGCAGGTTTAATCCCATCGGGGGATATCGCGGGAGTCTCTCCTACGAGCAGTACTTC
CASRFNPIGGYRGSLSYEQYF
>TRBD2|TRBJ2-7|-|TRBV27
TGTGCCAGCAGTCCTCGGACTAGCGGGAGAGATTACGAGCAGTACTTC
CASSPRTSGRDYEQYF
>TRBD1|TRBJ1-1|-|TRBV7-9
TGTGCCAGCAGCTTACAGGGGGCAGGGGATGAAGCTTTCTTT
CASSLQGAGDEAFF
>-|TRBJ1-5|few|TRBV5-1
TGCGCCAGCAGCTTGGCCGGTACGGGGGGGCCCCAGCATTTT
CASSLAGTGGPQHF
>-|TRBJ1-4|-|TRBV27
TGTGCCAGCAGTCTACCGGGACTGCATAATGAAAAACTGTTTTTT
CASSLPGLHNEKLFF
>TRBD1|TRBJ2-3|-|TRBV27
TGTGCCAGCAGTTTTCTTCAGGGGGCTAGAGATACGCAGTATTTT
CASSFLQGARDTQYF
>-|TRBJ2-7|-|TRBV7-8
TGTGCCAGCAGCGTCCCAAGAAGTGGAGCCTACGAGCAGTACTTC
CASSVPRSGAYEQYF
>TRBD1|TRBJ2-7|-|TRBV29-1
TGCAGCGTTGAAACGGACAGGGGTAACGAGCAGTACTTC
CSVETDRGNEQYF
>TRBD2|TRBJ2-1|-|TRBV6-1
TGTGCCAGCAGCACCGGGACTAGCGGGAGCCCTCCACAGTTCTTC
CASSTGTSGSPPQFF
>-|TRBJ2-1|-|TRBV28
TGTGCCAGCAGTGAACTGCAAAGCCCATACAATGAGCAGTTCTTC
CASSELQSPYNEQFF
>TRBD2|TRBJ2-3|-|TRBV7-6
TGTGCCAGCAGCTTACTGAGAACAGGCGGGAGCATAGATACGCAGTATTTT
CASSLLRTGGSIDTQYF
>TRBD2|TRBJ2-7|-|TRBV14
TGTGCCAGCAGCCAAGCCCCGGGACTAGCGGGAGTGAACGAGCAGTACTTC
CASSQAPGLAGVNEQYF
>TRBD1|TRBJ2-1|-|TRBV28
TGTGCCAGCTTGGGACAGGGTAAAAAGCGTGCCTCCTACAATGAGCAGTTCTTC
CASLGQGKKRASYNEQFF
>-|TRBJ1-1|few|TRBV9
TGTGCCAGCAGCACTCCCTCCGGGGGGGGGAGCACTGAAGCTTTCTTT
CASSTPSGGGSTEAFF
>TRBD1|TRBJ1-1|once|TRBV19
TGTGCCAGTAGTATTGCCGGGACAGGGGCTGGCACTGAAGCTTTCTTT
CASSIAGTGAGTEAFF
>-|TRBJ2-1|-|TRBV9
TGTGCCAGCAGCGTAGGACCCTGGAGCTCCTACAATGAGCAGTTCTTC
CASSVGPWSSYNEQFF
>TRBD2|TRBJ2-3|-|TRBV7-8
TGTGCCAGCAGCCGCGGGGACTACGCAGATACGCAGTATTTT
CASSRGDYADTQYF
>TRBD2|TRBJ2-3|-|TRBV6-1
TGTGCCAGCAGTGTGCAGATAGCGGGAGGATGGGATACGCAGTATTTT
CASSVQIAGGWDTQYF
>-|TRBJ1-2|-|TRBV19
TGTGCCAGTAGCCCCAGGACAGTAACCAAGAACTATGGCTACACCTTC
CASSPRTVTKNYGYTF
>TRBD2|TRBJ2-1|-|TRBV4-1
TGCGCCAGCAGCCAACTTTTCCAGCGGGAGAAGAGCGAGCAGTTCTTC
CASSQLFQREKSEQFF
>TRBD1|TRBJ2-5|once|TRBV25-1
TGTGCCAGCAGTGAGCCCGGACAGGGGAGTAAGGAGACCCAGTACTTC
CASSEPGQGSKETQYF
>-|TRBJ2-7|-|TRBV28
TGTGCCAGCGGAGAGACCGGGGTACCTTCCTACGAGCAGTACTTC
CASGETGVPSYEQYF
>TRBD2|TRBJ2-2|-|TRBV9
TGTGCCAGCAGCCCCCGATGGCGGCTAGCGGGAGGGCCCGGCACCGGGGAGCTGTTTTTT
CASSPRWRLAGGPGTGELFF
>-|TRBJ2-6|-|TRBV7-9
TGTGCCAGCAGCGACACTAGGTCGGGAGTAAGCTCTGGGGCCAACGTCCTGACTTTC
CASSDTRSGVSSGANVLTF
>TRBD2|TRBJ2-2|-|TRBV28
TGTGCCAGCAGGCCGCCTAGCGGGAGTAACACCGGGGAGCTGTTTTTT
CASRPPSGSNTGELFF
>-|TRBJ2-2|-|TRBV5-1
TGCGCCAGCAGCTTGGGGGGAGGCACCGGGGAGCTGTTTTTT
CASSLGGGTGELFF
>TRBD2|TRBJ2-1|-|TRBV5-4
TGTGCCAGCAGCCAGACTAGCGGGGGCTCCTACAATGAGCAGTTCTTC
CASSQTSGGSYNEQFF
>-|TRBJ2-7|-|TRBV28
TGTGCCAGCAGTTCAGGGAAGGGCGAGCAGTACTTC
CASSSGKGEQYF
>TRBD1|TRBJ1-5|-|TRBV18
TGTGCCAGCTCACCCTCCGAACGACAGGGAAGGGATCAGCCCCAGCATTTT
CASSPSERQGRDQPQHF
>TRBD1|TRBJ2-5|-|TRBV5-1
TGCGCCAGCAGCGTGGCCGGGACAGGTGGGGAGACCCAGTACTTC
CASSVAGTGGETQYF
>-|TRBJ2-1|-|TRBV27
TGTGCCAGCAGCCGGGACAATTCGTACAATGAGCAGTTCTTC
CASSRDNSYNEQFF
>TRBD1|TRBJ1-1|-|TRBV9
TGTGCCAGCAGCGGACTTCCGGGACAGGGGAACACTGAAGCTTTCTTT
CASSGLPGQGNTEAFF
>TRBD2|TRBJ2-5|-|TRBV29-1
TGCAGCGTCCCGGGACTAGCGGGACGAGAGACCCAGTACTTC
CSVPGLAGRETQYF
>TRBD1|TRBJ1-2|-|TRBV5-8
TGTGCCAGCAGCTTGGGGGACAGGGGGAACTATGGCTACACCTTC
CASSLGDRGNYGYTF
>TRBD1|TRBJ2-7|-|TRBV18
TGTGCCAGCTCACCGACAGGGGGACAGGGACGAGAGCAGTACTTC
CASSPTGGQGREQYF